A selection of T cell receptor beta chains follows, all from one sample in a study of blood T cell repertoires in COVID-19. Profiled with immunoSEQ multiplex PCR; TCRdb holds only in-frame clones, not every one. This sample yields roughly 250,000 clones, of which over 80% are seen a single time; over 1.5% belongs to the top ten. Sequencing was performed on PBMCs or T cells enriched from blood (not recorded which). The receptors derive from a woman younger than 35 who had recovered from COVID-19. The CDR3 runs from the conserved cysteine through the conserved F or W. The D gene is left open where the match is weak. Expanded clones are given a class, and other clones once, few, many or no size at all.

v_gene: TRBV2
d_gene: NA
j_gene: TRBJ1-2
abundance: NA
len: 13
CDR3nt: TGTGCCCTCCCCCGGGGGGTGCTTGGTGGCTACACCTTC
CDR3aa: CALPRGVLGGYTF

v_gene: TRBV9
d_gene: TRBD2
j_gene: TRBJ2-3
abundance: NA
len: 18
CDR3nt: TGTGCCAGCAGCGTAGCGGGGGGGTGGCTGGCTAGCACAGATACGCAGTATTTT
CDR3aa: CASSVAGGWLASTDTQYF

v_gene: TRBV7-9
d_gene: TRBD2
j_gene: TRBJ2-3
abundance: NA
len: 15
CDR3nt: TGTGCCAGCAGCTACCCTAGCGGGAGTCCAGATACGCAGTATTTT
CDR3aa: CASSYPSGSPDTQYF

v_gene: TRBV19
d_gene: NA
j_gene: TRBJ1-5
abundance: NA
len: 14
CDR3nt: TGTGCCAGTAGTCCTCGACAGGGCAATCAGCCCCAGCATTTT
CDR3aa: CASSPRQGNQPQHF

v_gene: TRBV5-8
d_gene: NA
j_gene: TRBJ1-2
abundance: NA
len: 12
CDR3nt: TGTGCCAGCAGCACGGGGAACTATGGCTACACCTTC
CDR3aa: CASSTGNYGYTF

v_gene: TRBV10-3
d_gene: NA
j_gene: TRBJ2-1
abundance: NA
len: 12
CDR3nt: TGTGCCATCGCCAGGACTTACAATGAGCAGTTCTTC
CDR3aa: CAIARTYNEQFF

v_gene: TRBV5-6
d_gene: TRBD1
j_gene: TRBJ1-5
abundance: NA
len: 16
CDR3nt: TGTGCCAGCAGCTTACAGGGGGCGCGGCAGACTCAGCCCCAGCATTTT
CDR3aa: CASSLQGARQTQPQHF

v_gene: TRBV6-5
d_gene: NA
j_gene: TRBJ1-2
abundance: few
len: 14
CDR3nt: TGTGCCAGCAGTTACTCAGGGAGGCTCTATGGCTACACCTTC
CDR3aa: CASSYSGRLYGYTF

v_gene: TRBV9
d_gene: NA
j_gene: TRBJ2-1
abundance: NA
len: 15
CDR3nt: TGTGCCAGCAGCCTCCGCTCCGTTGAGGGCAATGAGCAGTTCTTC
CDR3aa: CASSLRSVEGNEQFF

v_gene: TRBV7-2
d_gene: TRBD2
j_gene: TRBJ2-3
abundance: NA
len: 15
CDR3nt: TGTGCCAGCAGCGCGGGACTAGCGGGAGCTAATACGCAGTATTTT
CDR3aa: CASSAGLAGANTQYF

v_gene: TRBV14
d_gene: NA
j_gene: TRBJ2-3
abundance: once
len: 16
CDR3nt: TGTGCCAGCAGCCAAGATTACGGCGGGGGCACAGATACGCAGTATTTT
CDR3aa: CASSQDYGGGTDTQYF

v_gene: TRBV24-1
d_gene: TRBD2
j_gene: TRBJ2-7
abundance: NA
len: 17
CDR3nt: TGTGCCACCAGACGGTTGGGAGGGACCAAAATCTTTTACGAGCAGTACTTC
CDR3aa: CATRRLGGTKIFYEQYF

v_gene: TRBV11-3
d_gene: TRBD1
j_gene: TRBJ1-2
abundance: NA
len: 15
CDR3nt: TGTGCCAGCAGCCAAAGCGGACAGGGAACCTATGGCTACACCTTC
CDR3aa: CASSQSGQGTYGYTF

v_gene: TRBV4-1
d_gene: TRBD1
j_gene: TRBJ1-5
abundance: NA
len: 15
CDR3nt: TGCGCCAGCAGCCAAGAAGGGACAGCCAATCAGCCCCAGCATTTT
CDR3aa: CASSQEGTANQPQHF

v_gene: TRBV5-5
d_gene: TRBD1
j_gene: TRBJ1-1
abundance: NA
len: 14
CDR3nt: TGTGCCAGCAGGGGGGGACAGCCACCGTTCCCGGGATTCTTT
CDR3aa: CASRGGQPPFPGFF

v_gene: TRBV12-2
d_gene: NA
j_gene: TRBJ1-2
abundance: NA
len: 15
CDR3nt: TGTGCAAGTTTTGGTCCAGGGGGCGCGCACTATGGCTACACCTTC
CDR3aa: CASFGPGGAHYGYTF

v_gene: TRBV5-1
d_gene: TRBD1
j_gene: TRBJ2-7
abundance: NA
len: 14
CDR3nt: TGCGCCAGCAGCTTCGGGACAGTCGGCTACGAGCAGTACTTC
CDR3aa: CASSFGTVGYEQYF

v_gene: TRBV5-8
d_gene: NA
j_gene: TRBJ1-2
abundance: NA
len: 13
CDR3nt: TGTGCCAGCAGCCCTTCTGGCACCTATGGCTACACCTTC
CDR3aa: CASSPSGTYGYTF

v_gene: TRBV10-3
d_gene: NA
j_gene: TRBJ1-1
abundance: NA
len: 14
CDR3nt: TGTGCCATCAGTATCGGACAGCCGAACACTGAAGCTTTCTTT
CDR3aa: CAISIGQPNTEAFF

v_gene: TRBV5-4
d_gene: TRBD1
j_gene: TRBJ1-6
abundance: NA
len: 14
CDR3nt: TGTGCCAGCAGCCTAGACAGGGGCAATTCACCCCTCCACTTT
CDR3aa: CASSLDRGNSPLHF

v_gene: TRBV2
d_gene: NA
j_gene: TRBJ1-4
abundance: NA
len: 18
CDR3nt: TGTGCCAGCGTCCGTTACGGGGATTTCGTTGCAACTAATGAAAAACTGTTTTTT
CDR3aa: CASVRYGDFVATNEKLFF

v_gene: TRBV7-3
d_gene: NA
j_gene: TRBJ2-3
abundance: NA
len: 15
CDR3nt: TGTGCCAGCAGCTCGGGATCGCTGGGCACAGATACGCAGTATTTT
CDR3aa: CASSSGSLGTDTQYF

v_gene: TRBV11-3
d_gene: NA
j_gene: TRBJ1-1
abundance: NA
len: 15
CDR3nt: TGTGCCAGCAGCTTAGATCCGTCCACTCTAACTGAAGCTTTCTTT
CDR3aa: CASSLDPSTLTEAFF

v_gene: TRBV5-6
d_gene: TRBD1
j_gene: TRBJ1-5
abundance: NA
len: 14
CDR3nt: TGTGCCAGCAGCGAGACAGGGGGCGATCAGCCCCAGCATTTT
CDR3aa: CASSETGGDQPQHF

v_gene: TRBV9
d_gene: TRBD2
j_gene: TRBJ2-1
abundance: NA
len: 20
CDR3nt: TGTGCCAGCAGCGTAGCTACCGACTTGACTAGCCAAAGCTCCTACAATGAGCAGTTCTTC
CDR3aa: CASSVATDLTSQSSYNEQFF